The clone carrying this TCR beta chain was seen a few times. Its target is unknown. This entry comes from a study of identical twins. Broader study findings: Low generation probability was overrepresented in out-of-frame alpha sequences shared by twins.

MiXCR, run by TCRdb on the 5' RACE reads, gives a single entry per CDR3 protein. Among roughly 240,000 distinct CDR3 sequences listed, around 7.6% were seen once. The length of the CDR3 is 13 residues. Trimming left V 0 bases short and J 5 bases short, with 7 bases between. Germline CDR1 is SEHNR and CDR2 is FQNEAQ (reference sequence). The same sample was also used in a study of yellow fever vaccine responses in identical twins.

Sequenced input: CD8+ T cells sorted from blood. This sequence was found in a woman under 30 in good health. The gene calls are TRBV7-9 and TRBJ1-1; D perhaps matches TRBD1 (5 bases). The CDR3 sequence is CASSLAGQTEAFF. CDR3 in DNA: TGTGCCAGCAGCTTAGCGGGGCAGACTGAAGCTTTCTTT.